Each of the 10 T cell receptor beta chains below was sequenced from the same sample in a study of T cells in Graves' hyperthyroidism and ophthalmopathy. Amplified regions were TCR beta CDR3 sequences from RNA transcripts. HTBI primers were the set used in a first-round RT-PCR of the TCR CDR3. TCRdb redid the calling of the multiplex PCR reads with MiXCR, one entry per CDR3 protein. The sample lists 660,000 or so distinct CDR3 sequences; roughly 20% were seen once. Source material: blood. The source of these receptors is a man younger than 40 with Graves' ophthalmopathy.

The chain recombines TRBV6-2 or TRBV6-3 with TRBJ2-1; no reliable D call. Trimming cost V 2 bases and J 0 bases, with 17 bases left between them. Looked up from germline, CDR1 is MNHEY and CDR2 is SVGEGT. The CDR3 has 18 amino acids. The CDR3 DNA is TGTGCCAGCAGTTACCTCCCCATAGGGATAAGCTCCTACAATGAGCAGTTCTTC. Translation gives CASSYLPIGISSYNEQFF.

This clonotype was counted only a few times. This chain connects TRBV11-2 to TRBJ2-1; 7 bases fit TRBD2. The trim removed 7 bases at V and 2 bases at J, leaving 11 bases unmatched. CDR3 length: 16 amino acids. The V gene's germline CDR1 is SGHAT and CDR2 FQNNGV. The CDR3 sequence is CASNPPGGGPYNEQFF. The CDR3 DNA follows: TGTGCCAGCAACCCCCCGGGCGGGGGTCCCTACAATGAGCAGTTCTTC.

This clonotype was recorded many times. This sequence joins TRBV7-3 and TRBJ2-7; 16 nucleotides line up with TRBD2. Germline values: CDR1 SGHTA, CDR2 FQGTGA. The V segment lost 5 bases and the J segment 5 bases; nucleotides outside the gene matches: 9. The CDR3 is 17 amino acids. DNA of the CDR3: TGTGCCAGCAGCCTCGGGACTAGCGGGAGGGCCGCCCACGAGCAGTACTTC. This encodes CASSLGTSGRAAHEQYF. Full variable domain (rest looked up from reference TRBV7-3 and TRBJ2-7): GAGVSQTPSNKVTEKGKYVELRCDPISGHTALYWYRQSLGQGPEFLIYFQGTGAADDSGLPNDRFFAVRPEGSVSTLKIQRTERGDSAVYLCASSLGTSGRAAHEQYFGPGTRLTVT.

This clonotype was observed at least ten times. The CDR3 DNA follows: TGTGCCAGCAGTCCTAAGCCTAGGGGGTTCGAGCAGTACTTC. Translating it yields CASSPKPRGFEQYF. The rearrangement links TRBV7-9 to TRBJ2-7; D is possibly TRBD1 (6 bases). CDR1 and CDR2 from the germline V gene are SEHNR and FQNEAQ (reference sequence). The CDR3 is made up of 14 amino acids. V shed 6 bases and J shed 6 bases, with 18 bases lying between them.

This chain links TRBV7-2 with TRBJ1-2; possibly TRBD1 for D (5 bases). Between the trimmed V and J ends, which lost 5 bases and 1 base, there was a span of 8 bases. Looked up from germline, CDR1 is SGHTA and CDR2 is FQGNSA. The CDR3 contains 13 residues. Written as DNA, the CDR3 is TGTGCCAGCAGCATAGACAGTAACTATGGCTACACCTTC. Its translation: CASSIDSNYGYTF.

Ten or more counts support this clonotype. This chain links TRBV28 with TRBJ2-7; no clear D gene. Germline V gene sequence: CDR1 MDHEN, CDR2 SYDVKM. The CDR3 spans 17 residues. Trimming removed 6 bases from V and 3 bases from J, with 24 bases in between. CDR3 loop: CASRFRLRELRSYEQYF. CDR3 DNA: TGTGCCAGCAGATTTAGGTTAAGGGAATTACGGAGCTACGAGCAGTACTTC. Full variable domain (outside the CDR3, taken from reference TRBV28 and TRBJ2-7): DVKVTQSSRYLVKRTGEKVFLECVQDMDHENMFWYRQDPGLGLRLIYFSYDVKMKEKGDIPEGYSVSREKKERFSLILESASTNQTSMYLCASRFRLRELRSYEQYFGPGTRLTVT.

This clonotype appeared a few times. This CDR3 reads CASSSQGDIQYF. In DNA form, the CDR3 reads TGCGCCAGCAGCTCACAGGGTGACATTCAGTACTTC. The V and J genes are TRBV5-1 and TRBJ2-4, with a tentative D call TRBD1 (6 bases). Trimming left V 3 bases short and J 8 bases short, with 9 bases between. CDR1 and CDR2 (germline): SGHRS, YFSETQ. CDR3 length: 12 amino acids.

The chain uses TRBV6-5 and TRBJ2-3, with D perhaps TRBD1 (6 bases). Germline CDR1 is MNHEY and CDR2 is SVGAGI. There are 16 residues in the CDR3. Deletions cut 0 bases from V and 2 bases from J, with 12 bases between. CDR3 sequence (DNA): TGTGCCAGCAGTTACTCGCAGGGGACCCTCACAGATACGCAGTATTTT. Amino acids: CASSYSQGTLTDTQYF.

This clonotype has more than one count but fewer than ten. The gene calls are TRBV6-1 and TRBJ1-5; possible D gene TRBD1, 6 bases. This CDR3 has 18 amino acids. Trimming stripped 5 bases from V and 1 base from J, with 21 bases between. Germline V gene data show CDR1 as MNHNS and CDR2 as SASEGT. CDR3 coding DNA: TGTGCCAGCAGTCCCCTTTCCCCGGACAGTTGGAGCAATCAGCCCCAGCATTTT. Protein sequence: CASSPLSPDSWSNQPQHF.

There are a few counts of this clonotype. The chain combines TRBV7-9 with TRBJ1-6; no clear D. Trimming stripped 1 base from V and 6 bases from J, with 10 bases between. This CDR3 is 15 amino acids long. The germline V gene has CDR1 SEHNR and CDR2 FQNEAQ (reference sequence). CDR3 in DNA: TGTGCCAGCAGCTTAGTTGACTTCTCTAATTCACCCCTCCACTTT. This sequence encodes CASSLVDFSNSPLHF.